This T cell receptor (beta chain) comes out of a study of blood T cell repertoires in COVID-19. Looking at the study overall: Nucleic acid was either cDNA or gDNA, and it came from T cells, B-cell-depleted T cells, or PBMCs.

Germline CDR1 is SGHKS and CDR2 is YYEKEE (reference sequence). The V gene lost 6 bases and the J gene lost 4 bases, with 16 bases spanning the gap. The CDR3 length is 14 residues. TCRdb keeps only in-frame clones here, not all; method: immunoSEQ multiplex PCR. This table has about 280,000 clones, around nine tenths appearing once. The study recruited people aged 18 to 89 years across approximately 24 US areas. The sample taken for sequencing was PBMCs or T cells enriched from blood (not recorded which). The source of this sequence is a woman aged 40 to 50 who had recovered from COVID-19. The rearrangement uses TRBV5-5 and TRBJ1-1; D gene ambiguous. The DNA for the CDR3 is TGTGCCAGCACCCCGGAGTGGGTGGGCACTGAAGCTTTCTTT. This codes for CASTPEWVGTEAFF.